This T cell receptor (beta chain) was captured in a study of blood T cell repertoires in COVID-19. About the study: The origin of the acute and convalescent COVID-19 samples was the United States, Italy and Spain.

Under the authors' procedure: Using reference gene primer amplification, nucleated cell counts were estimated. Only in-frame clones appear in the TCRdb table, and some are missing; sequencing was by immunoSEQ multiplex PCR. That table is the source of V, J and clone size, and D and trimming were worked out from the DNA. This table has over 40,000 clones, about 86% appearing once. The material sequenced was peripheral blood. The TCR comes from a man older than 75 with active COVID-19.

The CDR3 loop reads CASSYSGRGTEAFF. The CDR3 coding sequence is TGTGCCAGCAGTTACTCCGGCAGGGGAACTGAAGCTTTCTTT. The chain uses TRBV6-5 and TRBJ1-1; tentative D call: TRBD1 (6 bases). In germline, CDR1 is MNHEY, CDR2 SVGAGI. Trimming shortened V by 0 bases and J by 5 bases, and 10 bases separated the two germline ends. The CDR3 is 14 residues long.